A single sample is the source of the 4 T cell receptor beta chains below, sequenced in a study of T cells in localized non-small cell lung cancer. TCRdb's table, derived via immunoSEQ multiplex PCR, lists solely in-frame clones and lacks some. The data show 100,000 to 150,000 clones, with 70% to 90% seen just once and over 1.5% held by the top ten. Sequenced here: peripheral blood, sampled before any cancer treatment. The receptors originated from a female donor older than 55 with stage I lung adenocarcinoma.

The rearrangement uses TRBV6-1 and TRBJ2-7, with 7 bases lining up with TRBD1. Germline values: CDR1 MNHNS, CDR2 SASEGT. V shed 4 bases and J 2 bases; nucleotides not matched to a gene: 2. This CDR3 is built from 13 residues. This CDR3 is CASSATGTYEQYF. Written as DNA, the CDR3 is TGTGCCAGCAGTGCGACAGGGACCTACGAGCAGTACTTC.

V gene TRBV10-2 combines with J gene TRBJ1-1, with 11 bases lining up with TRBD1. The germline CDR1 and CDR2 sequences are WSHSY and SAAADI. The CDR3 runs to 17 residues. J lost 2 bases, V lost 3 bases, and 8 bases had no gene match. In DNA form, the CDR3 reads TGCGCCAGCAGTGAAGTCGTTGGGACAGGGGGTAACACTGAAGCTTTCTTT. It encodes CASSEVVGTGGNTEAFF.

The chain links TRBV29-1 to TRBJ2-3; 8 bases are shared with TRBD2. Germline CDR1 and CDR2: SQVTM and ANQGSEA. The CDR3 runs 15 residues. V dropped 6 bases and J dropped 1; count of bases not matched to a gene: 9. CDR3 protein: CSVRSSGTRTDTQYF. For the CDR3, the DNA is TGCAGCGTCCGAAGTAGCGGGACCCGCACAGATACGCAGTATTTT.

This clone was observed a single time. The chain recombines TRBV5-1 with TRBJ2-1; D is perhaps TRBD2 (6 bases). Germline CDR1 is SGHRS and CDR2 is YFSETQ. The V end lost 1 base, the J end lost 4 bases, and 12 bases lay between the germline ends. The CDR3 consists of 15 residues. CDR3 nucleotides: TGCGCCAGCAGCTTGTCGGAGGGCCCGTACAATGAGCAGTTCTTC. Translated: CASSLSEGPYNEQFF.